The rows below give T cell receptor beta chains drawn from one sample of a study of T cell responses to AZD1222 COVID-19 vaccine. Here immunoSEQ multiplex PCR was the method, and the copy in TCRdb shows in-frame clones only, minus some. The repertoire holds 140,000 to 150,000 clones, with roughly 90% as singletons. The sample consisted of peripheral blood, taken on day 0 of AZD1222 vaccination. The receptors were sampled from an adult in good health. Each CDR3 is given with its conserved first and last residue. A D gene is named only where the DNA matches it firmly. A clone size is listed for some rows: how often the clone was seen (once, few, many), or a class if it is expanded.

abundance: -; j_gene: TRBJ1-3; v_gene: TRBV3-1/TRBV3-2; d_gene: -; CDR3aa: CASSQGDPGIGGNTIYF; CDR3nt: TGTGCCAGCAGCCAAGGGGACCCGGGGATCGGTGGAAACACCATATATTTT
abundance: -; j_gene: TRBJ2-7; v_gene: TRBV3-1/TRBV3-2; d_gene: -; CDR3aa: CASSRSSYEQYF; CDR3nt: TGTGCCAGCAGCCGGTCTTCCTACGAGCAGTACTTC
abundance: -; j_gene: TRBJ1-2; v_gene: TRBV3-1/TRBV3-2; d_gene: TRBD1; CDR3aa: CASISRDSRAGGYTF; CDR3nt: TGTGCCAGCATCTCGCGGGACAGTCGCGCGGGGGGCTACACCTTC
abundance: -; j_gene: TRBJ2-2; v_gene: TRBV27; d_gene: -; CDR3aa: CASSFVQGKSTGELFF; CDR3nt: TGTGCCAGCAGTTTCGTCCAGGGAAAGAGCACCGGGGAGCTGTTTTTT
abundance: -; j_gene: TRBJ2-3; v_gene: TRBV3-1/TRBV3-2; d_gene: TRBD2; CDR3aa: CASSQNWREATDTQYF; CDR3nt: TGTGCCAGCAGCCAAAACTGGCGGGAGGCTACAGATACGCAGTATTTT
abundance: -; j_gene: TRBJ2-3; v_gene: TRBV24-1; d_gene: -; CDR3aa: CATSQAYTDTQYF; CDR3nt: TGTGCCACCAGTCAGGCGTACACAGATACGCAGTATTTT
abundance: -; j_gene: TRBJ2-1; v_gene: TRBV15; d_gene: TRBD1; CDR3aa: CATSNHRDSSYNEQFF; CDR3nt: TGTGCCACCAGCAATCATCGGGACAGCTCCTACAATGAGCAGTTCTTC
abundance: -; j_gene: TRBJ1-1; v_gene: TRBV25-1; d_gene: -; CDR3aa: CASSESGPKAFF; CDR3nt: TGTGCCAGCAGTGAATCAGGTCCGAAAGCTTTCTTT
abundance: -; j_gene: TRBJ1-2; v_gene: TRBV29-1; d_gene: -; CDR3aa: CSTRTDRRGYTF; CDR3nt: TGCAGCACCCGGACGGACCGGCGGGGCTACACCTTC
abundance: -; j_gene: TRBJ2-3; v_gene: TRBV6-5; d_gene: -; CDR3aa: CASSKTGATDTQYF; CDR3nt: TGTGCCAGCAGCAAGACCGGGGCGACAGATACGCAGTATTTT
abundance: -; j_gene: TRBJ2-2; v_gene: TRBV4-2; d_gene: -; CDR3aa: CASSPRDLNTGELFF; CDR3nt: TGTGCCAGCAGCCCCCGTGACCTGAACACCGGGGAGCTGTTTTTT
abundance: -; j_gene: TRBJ1-5; v_gene: TRBV12-3/TRBV12-4; d_gene: TRBD1; CDR3aa: CASSIDRAQPQHF; CDR3nt: TGTGCCAGCAGTATTGACAGGGCTCAGCCCCAGCATTTT
abundance: -; j_gene: TRBJ2-4; v_gene: TRBV6-5; d_gene: -; CDR3aa: CASSLWGPAKNIQYF; CDR3nt: TGTGCCAGCAGCTTGTGGGGTCCAGCCAAAAACATTCAGTACTTC
abundance: -; j_gene: TRBJ2-1; v_gene: TRBV1; d_gene: -; CDR3aa: CTSSQAGLAGARDEQFF; CDR3nt: TGCACCAGCAGCCAAGCCGGACTAGCGGGAGCTCGAGATGAGCAGTTCTTC
abundance: -; j_gene: TRBJ1-4; v_gene: TRBV27; d_gene: -; CDR3aa: CASRHQGTNEKLFF; CDR3nt: TGTGCCAGCAGACACCAGGGAACTAATGAAAAACTGTTTTTT
abundance: -; j_gene: TRBJ2-7; v_gene: TRBV29-1; d_gene: -; CDR3aa: CSVERGDGVNYEQYF; CDR3nt: TGCAGCGTTGAAAGAGGGGACGGGGTCAACTACGAGCAGTACTTC
abundance: -; j_gene: TRBJ2-7; v_gene: TRBV7-3; d_gene: TRBD2; CDR3aa: CASSLFASGRPEQYF; CDR3nt: TGTGCCAGCAGCTTATTTGCTAGCGGGAGGCCTGAGCAGTACTTC
abundance: once; j_gene: TRBJ1-5; v_gene: TRBV27; d_gene: -; CDR3aa: CASGFEGNQPQHF; CDR3nt: TGTGCCAGCGGGTTCGAGGGCAATCAGCCCCAGCATTTT
abundance: -; j_gene: TRBJ2-6; v_gene: TRBV25-1; d_gene: -; CDR3aa: CASSEFQNPSGANVLTF; CDR3nt: TGTGCCAGCAGTGAATTCCAGAACCCCTCTGGGGCCAACGTCCTGACTTTC
abundance: -; j_gene: TRBJ1-2; v_gene: TRBV11-2; d_gene: -; CDR3aa: CASSLIWSDNYGYTF; CDR3nt: TGTGCCAGCAGCTTAATTTGGTCCGATAACTATGGCTACACCTTC
abundance: -; j_gene: TRBJ2-5; v_gene: TRBV19; d_gene: -; CDR3aa: CASSPSPGETQYF; CDR3nt: TGTGCCAGTAGCCCAAGTCCGGGGGAGACCCAGTACTTC
abundance: -; j_gene: TRBJ2-1; v_gene: TRBV6-1; d_gene: -; CDR3aa: CASSEARGSYNEQFF; CDR3nt: TGTGCCAGCAGTGAAGCGCGAGGCTCCTACAATGAGCAGTTCTTC
abundance: -; j_gene: TRBJ1-5; v_gene: TRBV5-6; d_gene: TRBD1; CDR3aa: CASSLGTGAKGNQPQHF; CDR3nt: TGTGCCAGCAGCTTGGGGACAGGGGCCAAGGGCAATCAGCCCCAGCATTTT
abundance: -; j_gene: TRBJ2-7; v_gene: TRBV6-1; d_gene: -; CDR3aa: CASTSDFEYEQYF; CDR3nt: TGTGCCAGCACATCCGACTTCGAATACGAGCAGTACTTC
abundance: -; j_gene: TRBJ2-7; v_gene: TRBV9; d_gene: -; CDR3aa: CASSVEGSWIGEQYF; CDR3nt: TGTGCCAGCAGCGTAGAAGGGAGTTGGATTGGCGAGCAGTACTTC
abundance: once; j_gene: TRBJ2-7; v_gene: TRBV5-1; d_gene: -; CDR3aa: CASSKAVDSAIYEQYF; CDR3nt: TGCGCCAGCAGCAAAGCCGTGGACAGCGCGATTTACGAGCAGTACTTC
abundance: -; j_gene: TRBJ2-5; v_gene: TRBV7-2; d_gene: TRBD2; CDR3aa: CASSLGLAGKETQYF; CDR3nt: TGTGCCAGCAGCCTCGGACTAGCGGGCAAAGAGACCCAGTACTTC
abundance: few; j_gene: TRBJ2-1; v_gene: TRBV4-3; d_gene: TRBD2; CDR3aa: CASSQEGLAPRNEQFF; CDR3nt: TGCGCCAGCAGCCAGGAGGGACTAGCGCCTCGTAATGAGCAGTTCTTC
abundance: -; j_gene: TRBJ1-5; v_gene: TRBV5-1; d_gene: TRBD1; CDR3aa: CASSLEGTAYQPQHF; CDR3nt: TGCGCCAGCAGCTTGGAAGGGACAGCATATCAGCCCCAGCATTTT
abundance: -; j_gene: TRBJ2-3; v_gene: TRBV7-9; d_gene: -; CDR3aa: CASSLAVSTDTQYF; CDR3nt: TGTGCCAGCAGCTTAGCGGTCAGCACAGATACGCAGTATTTT
abundance: -; j_gene: TRBJ1-1; v_gene: TRBV28; d_gene: TRBD1; CDR3aa: CASSPRTGRYTEAFF; CDR3nt: TGTGCCAGCAGTCCTAGGACAGGTCGATACACTGAAGCTTTCTTT
abundance: -; j_gene: TRBJ1-5; v_gene: TRBV2; d_gene: TRBD1; CDR3aa: CASSKTGGGNQPQHF; CDR3nt: TGTGCCAGCAGTAAGACAGGGGGCGGCAATCAGCCCCAGCATTTT
abundance: -; j_gene: TRBJ2-7; v_gene: TRBV5-6; d_gene: TRBD2; CDR3aa: CASSSVLAGLNEQYF; CDR3nt: TGTGCCAGCAGCTCGGTACTAGCGGGATTAAACGAGCAGTACTTC
abundance: once; j_gene: TRBJ2-7; v_gene: TRBV5-1; d_gene: -; CDR3aa: CASSEGSSYEQYF; CDR3nt: TGCGCCAGCAGCGAGGGCAGCTCCTACGAGCAGTACTTC
abundance: -; j_gene: TRBJ2-7; v_gene: TRBV6-2/TRBV6-3; d_gene: -; CDR3aa: CASSYSVEYEQYF; CDR3nt: TGTGCCAGCAGTTACTCGGTCGAGTACGAGCAGTACTTC
abundance: -; j_gene: TRBJ2-7; v_gene: TRBV4-1; d_gene: TRBD2; CDR3aa: CASSLPGTGGEQYF; CDR3nt: TGCGCCAGCAGCCTCCCTGGGACGGGGGGCGAGCAGTACTTC
abundance: -; j_gene: TRBJ2-5; v_gene: TRBV19; d_gene: -; CDR3aa: CASASRSGETQYF; CDR3nt: TGTGCCAGTGCTTCTAGGTCTGGGGAGACCCAGTACTTC
abundance: -; j_gene: TRBJ2-1; v_gene: TRBV15; d_gene: -; CDR3aa: CATSRAVPSSYNEQFF; CDR3nt: TGTGCCACCAGCAGAGCAGTCCCAAGCTCCTACAATGAGCAGTTCTTC
abundance: -; j_gene: TRBJ1-5; v_gene: TRBV10-2; d_gene: TRBD1; CDR3aa: CASRDRGQGQPQHF; CDR3nt: TGCGCCAGTAGGGACAGGGGGCAGGGTCAGCCCCAGCATTTT
abundance: few; j_gene: TRBJ2-5; v_gene: TRBV29-1; d_gene: -; CDR3aa: CSVALETQYF; CDR3nt: TGCAGCGTTGCTTTAGAGACCCAGTACTTC
abundance: -; j_gene: TRBJ1-6; v_gene: TRBV28; d_gene: -; CDR3aa: CASSSRGGTPLHF; CDR3nt: TGTGCCAGCAGTTCCCGGGGGGGTACGCCCCTCCACTTT
abundance: once; j_gene: TRBJ1-4; v_gene: TRBV28; d_gene: TRBD1; CDR3aa: CASRTRQGFPSEKLFF; CDR3nt: TGTGCCAGCAGGACAAGACAGGGATTTCCTTCTGAAAAACTGTTTTTT
abundance: -; j_gene: TRBJ2-3; v_gene: TRBV20-1; d_gene: -; CDR3aa: CSASVTSSSTDTQYF; CDR3nt: TGCAGTGCTAGTGTGACCTCGTCTAGCACAGATACGCAGTATTTT
abundance: -; j_gene: TRBJ2-5; v_gene: TRBV7-8; d_gene: TRBD2; CDR3aa: CASSLRAGLVQETQYF; CDR3nt: TGTGCCAGCAGCTTACGAGCGGGGCTGGTACAAGAGACCCAGTACTTC
abundance: -; j_gene: TRBJ1-6; v_gene: TRBV5-8; d_gene: TRBD1; CDR3aa: CASSRTGRNSPLHF; CDR3nt: TGTGCCAGCAGCCGGACAGGGCGAAATTCACCCCTCCACTTT
abundance: -; j_gene: TRBJ1-1; v_gene: TRBV10-3; d_gene: -; CDR3aa: CANLQGGNTEAFF; CDR3nt: TGTGCCAACCTTCAAGGCGGGAACACTGAAGCTTTCTTT
abundance: -; j_gene: TRBJ2-5; v_gene: TRBV7-7; d_gene: -; CDR3aa: CASSLRGREGETQYF; CDR3nt: TGTGCCAGCAGCTTAAGGGGGAGGGAAGGCGAGACCCAGTACTTC
abundance: -; j_gene: TRBJ2-7; v_gene: TRBV6-5; d_gene: TRBD1; CDR3aa: CASQVTGAQAYEQYF; CDR3nt: TGTGCCAGCCAAGTAACAGGGGCGCAAGCCTACGAGCAGTACTTC
abundance: -; j_gene: TRBJ2-2; v_gene: TRBV27; d_gene: -; CDR3aa: CASSLLPYGGELFF; CDR3nt: TGTGCCAGCAGTTTACTCCCTTACGGCGGGGAGCTGTTTTTT